This is a list of T cell receptor beta chains from one sample in a study of blood T cells in healthy people across ages. TCRdb redid the calling of the 5' RACE reads with MiXCR, one entry per CDR3 protein. The table records around 1.7 million distinct CDR3 sequences, 28% of them present only once. Material: blood. These receptor sequences come from a woman aged 25 to 39 in good health. The CDR3 runs from the conserved cysteine through the conserved F or W.

J	V	CDR3
TRBJ2-3	TRBV12-3/TRBV12-4	CASSPSGADTQYF
TRBJ2-5	TRBV3-1	CASSQGGDQYF
TRBJ1-2	TRBV20-1	CSARKTGSNGYTF
TRBJ2-1	TRBV10-2	CASSRDPAGDEQFF
TRBJ2-3	TRBV15	CATSKTPSGGTDTQYF
TRBJ1-2	TRBV4-1	CASSQVASYGYTF
TRBJ2-7	TRBV10-3	CAISDAQPGLAGDVEQYF
-	TRBV5-1	CASSYQPGQGAYEQYF
TRBJ2-7	TRBV28	CASSLRGSRVHEQYF
TRBJ2-3	TRBV30	CACHAGQKSTDTQYF
TRBJ2-3	TRBV6-6	CASSHTNTGLATTDTQYF
TRBJ2-7	TRBV7-9	CASSLDRSGEQYF
TRBJ1-2	TRBV11-1	CASSPRRLNYGYTF
TRBJ2-7	TRBV20-1	CSASQGPDYEQYF
TRBJ2-5	TRBV20-1	CSAFRDSQETQYF
TRBJ2-7	TRBV25-1	CASSGQGSYEQYF
-	TRBV6-1	CASSGNPREQNEQYF
TRBJ1-4	TRBV20-1	CSALEMRNEKLFF
TRBJ2-1	TRBV29-1	CSGSLRNYNEQFF
TRBJ1-2	TRBV20-1	CSATDRGTGYTF